This T cell receptor beta chain emerged from a study of control samples from healthy donors and cancer patients. Assay: immunoSEQ multiplex PCR; the TCRdb copy retains only in-frame clones and omits some. The data hold some 100,000 clones, with around 89% observed a single time. With V trimmed by 0 bases and J by 7 bases, 7 bases remained unmatched. This CDR3 is 15 amino acids long. Germline V CDR1 and CDR2: MNHEY, SVGEGT. The chain combines TRBV6-2 or TRBV6-3 with TRBJ2-5; 8 bases line up with TRBD1. Sequenced input: blood. This receptor was obtained from a young man in good health. CDR3 nucleotides: TGTGCCAGCAGTTACTCCGACAGGGGAATAGCGACCCAGTACTTC. Residues: CASSYSDRGIATQYF.